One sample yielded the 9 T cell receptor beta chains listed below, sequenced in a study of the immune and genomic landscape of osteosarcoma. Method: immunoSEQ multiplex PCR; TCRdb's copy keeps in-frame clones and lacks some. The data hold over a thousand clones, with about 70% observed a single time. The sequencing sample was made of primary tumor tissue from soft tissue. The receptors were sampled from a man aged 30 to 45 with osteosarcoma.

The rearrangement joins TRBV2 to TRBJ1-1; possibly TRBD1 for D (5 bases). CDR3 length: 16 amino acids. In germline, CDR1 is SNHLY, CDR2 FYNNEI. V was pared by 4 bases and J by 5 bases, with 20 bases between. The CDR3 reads CASSVEGWVGSTEAFF. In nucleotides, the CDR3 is TGTGCCAGCAGTGTAGAGGGGTGGGTCGGCTCGACTGAAGCTTTCTTT.

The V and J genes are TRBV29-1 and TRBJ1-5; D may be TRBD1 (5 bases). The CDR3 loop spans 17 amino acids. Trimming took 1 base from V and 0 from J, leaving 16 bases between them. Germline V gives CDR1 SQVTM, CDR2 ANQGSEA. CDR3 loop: CSVEVEGNLCSNQPQHF. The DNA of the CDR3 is TGCAGCGTTGAAGTAGAGGGGAACCTTTGTAGCAATCAGCCCCAGCATTTT.

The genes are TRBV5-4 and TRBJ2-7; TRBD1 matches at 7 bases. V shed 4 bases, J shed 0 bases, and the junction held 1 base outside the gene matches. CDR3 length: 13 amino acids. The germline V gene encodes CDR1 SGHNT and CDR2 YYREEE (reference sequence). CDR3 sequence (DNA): TGTGCCAGCAGCGACAGGGCCTCCTACGAGCAGTACTTC. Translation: CASSDRASYEQYF.

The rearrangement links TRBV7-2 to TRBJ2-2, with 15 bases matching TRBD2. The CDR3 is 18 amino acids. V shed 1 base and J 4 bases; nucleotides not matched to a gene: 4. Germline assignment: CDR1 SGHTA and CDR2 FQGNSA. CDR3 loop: CASSLVGTSGGTTGELFF. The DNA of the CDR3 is TGTGCCAGCAGCTTAGTGGGGACTAGCGGGGGGACCACCGGGGAGCTGTTTTTT.

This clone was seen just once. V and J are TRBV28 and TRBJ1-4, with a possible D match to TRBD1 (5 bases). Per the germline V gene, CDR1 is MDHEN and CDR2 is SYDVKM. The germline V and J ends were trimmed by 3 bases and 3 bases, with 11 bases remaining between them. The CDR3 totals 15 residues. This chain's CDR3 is CASSFPGGANEKLFF. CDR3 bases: TGTGCCAGCAGTTTCCCCGGGGGGGCTAATGAAAAACTGTTTTTT.

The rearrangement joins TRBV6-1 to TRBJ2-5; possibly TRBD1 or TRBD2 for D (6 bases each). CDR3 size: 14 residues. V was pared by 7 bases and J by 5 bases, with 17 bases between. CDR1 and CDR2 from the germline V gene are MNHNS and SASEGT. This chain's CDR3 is CASTSRGGGETQYF. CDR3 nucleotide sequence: TGTGCCAGCACCTCCAGGGGAGGTGGGGAGACCCAGTACTTC.

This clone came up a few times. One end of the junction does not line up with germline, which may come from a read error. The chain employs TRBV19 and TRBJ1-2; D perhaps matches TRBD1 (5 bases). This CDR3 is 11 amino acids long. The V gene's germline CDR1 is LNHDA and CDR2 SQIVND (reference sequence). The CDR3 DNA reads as TGTGCCAGTACAGAATACAGGCGCTACGCCTTC. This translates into CASTEYRRYAF.

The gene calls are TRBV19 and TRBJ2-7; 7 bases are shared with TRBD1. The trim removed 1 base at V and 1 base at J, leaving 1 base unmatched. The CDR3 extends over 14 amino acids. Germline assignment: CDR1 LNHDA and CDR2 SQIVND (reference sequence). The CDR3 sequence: CASSIGGQSYEQYF. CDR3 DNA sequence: TGTGCCAGTAGTATAGGGGGACAGTCCTACGAGCAGTACTTC.

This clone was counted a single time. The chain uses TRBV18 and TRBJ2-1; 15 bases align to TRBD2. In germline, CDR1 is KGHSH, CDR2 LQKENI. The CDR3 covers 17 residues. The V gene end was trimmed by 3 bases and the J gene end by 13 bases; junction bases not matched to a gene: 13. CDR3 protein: CASSPTAKPGLAGGQFF. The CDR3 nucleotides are TGTGCCAGCTCACCCACAGCGAAACCGGGACTAGCGGGAGGTCAGTTCTTC.